The 28 T cell receptor beta chains below all came from one sample that was sequenced in a study of cytomegalovirus exposure and HLA in healthy donors. PCR primers comprised 60 Vbeta and 13 Jbeta primers. Assay: immunoSEQ multiplex PCR; the TCRdb copy retains only in-frame clones and omits some. The sample records 190,000 or so clones, 80% being singletons. Sequenced: PBMCs. The source of these receptors is a boy between 10 and 17 years old in good health and CMV-seronegative.

The sample holds a few counts of this clone. The J gene is TRBJ2-7, the V gene TRBV10-3, with D possibly matching TRBD1 (5 bases). CDR3 length equals 13 residues. V lost 0 bases, J lost 5 bases, and 8 bases lay in between. Germline assignment: CDR1 ENHRY and CDR2 SYGVKD. The CDR3: CAISESLGDEQYF. CDR3 DNA: TGTGCCATCAGTGAGTCTTTAGGGGACGAGCAGTACTTC.

The chain has TRBV7-2 and TRBJ2-5, with a weak D call TRBD1 (5 bases). V was shortened by 2 bases and J by 4 bases, with 17 bases between the two germline ends. The CDR3 runs 16 residues. CDR1 is SGHTA, CDR2 FQGNSA, per germline. The CDR3 DNA follows: TGTGCCAGCAGCTTACATGGGCAGGGTGTAGGAGAGACCCAGTACTTC. This codes for CASSLHGQGVGETQYF. Looking up the rest from reference TRBV7-2 and TRBJ2-5 gives the full variable domain: GAGVSQSPSNKVTEKGKDVELRCDPISGHTALYWYRQSLGQGLEFLIYFQGNSAPDKSGLPSDRFSAERTGGSVSTLTIQRTQQEDSAVYLCASSLHGQGVGETQYFGPGTRLLVL.

V gene TRBV7-8 combines with J gene TRBJ2-6; no reliable D call. Germline lookup yields CDR1 SGHVS and CDR2 FQNEAQ. V lost 4 bases, J lost 1 base, and 11 bases lay in between. The CDR3 length is 16 residues. The chain's CDR3 is CASSSVAPSGANVLTF. As DNA, the CDR3 is TGTGCCAGCAGCTCGGTCGCCCCATCTGGGGCCAACGTCCTGACTTTC.

The rearrangement uses TRBV15 and TRBJ2-7; tentatively, D is TRBD1 (5 bases). V dropped 1 base and J dropped 5 bases, with 15 bases sitting between them. CDR3 length equals 15 residues. The germline gives CDR1 LNHNV, CDR2 YYDKDF (reference sequence). The CDR3 loop reads CATSRARQGTNEQYF. CDR3 sequence (DNA): TGTGCCACCAGCAGAGCCAGGCAGGGCACGAACGAGCAGTACTTC.

The chain employs TRBV18 and TRBJ1-3, with 8 nucleotides matching TRBD1. This CDR3 spans 18 amino acids. Germline assignment: CDR1 KGHSH and CDR2 LQKENI. Trimming cost V 6 bases and J 1 base; bases outside gene matches: 14. CDR3 sequence: CASSPLPAGGESGNTIYF. For the CDR3, the DNA is TGTGCCAGCTCCCCCCTCCCCGCAGGGGGCGAATCTGGAAACACCATATATTTT.

The chain has TRBV27 and TRBJ1-4; D not resolved. Trimming removed 4 bases from V and 0 bases from J, with 9 bases in between. Germline CDR1 is MNHEY and CDR2 is SMNVEV (reference sequence). The CDR3 has 15 amino acids. The CDR3, as DNA: TGTGCCAGCAGTTCAGCGGATTCAACTAATGAAAAACTGTTTTTT. Translation: CASSSADSTNEKLFF. The full variable domain, with the rest looked up from reference TRBV27 and TRBJ1-4, is EAQVTQNPRYLITVTGKKLTVTCSQNMNHEYMSWYRQDPGLGLRQIYYSMNVEVTDKGDVPEGYKVSRKEKRNFPLILESPSPNQTSLYFCASSSADSTNEKLFFGSGTQLSVL.

This clone turned up a few times. The chain uses TRBV4-1 and TRBJ1-6; weak D call: TRBD1 (6 bases). Germline V gene sequence: CDR1 MGHRA, CDR2 YSYEKL. V lost 2 bases, J lost 7 bases, and 18 bases lay in between. The CDR3 is 17 residues long. The CDR3, as DNA: TGCGCCAGCAGCCAACTAGAACAGGGCTACTCAAATTCACCCCTCCACTTT. It is translated as CASSQLEQGYSNSPLHF.

The chain couples TRBV5-1 to TRBJ1-1; 8 bases are a match to TRBD1. With 7 bases clipped from V and 2 bases from J, the junction kept 13 bases outside the gene matches. Looked up from germline, CDR1 is SGHRS and CDR2 is YFSETQ. The length of the CDR3 is 16 residues. The CDR3 loop reads CASSLPGTGYNTEAFF. The CDR3 DNA reads as TGCGCCAGCTCCCTCCCCGGGACAGGATACAACACTGAAGCTTTCTTT.

V is TRBV9 and J is TRBJ1-1, with a tentative D call TRBD1 (5 bases). This CDR3 is 14 amino acids long. Germline V lookup: CDR1 SGDLS, CDR2 YYNGEE. The V end was cut by 2 bases, the J end by 10 bases, with 18 bases between. Written as DNA, the CDR3 is TGTGCCAGCAGCGTTATGGACACCAACTACCGAGCTTTCTTT. This gives the protein CASSVMDTNYRAFF.

This rearrangement joins TRBV27 to TRBJ1-1; 7 bases map to TRBD1. Germline CDR1 MNHEY, CDR2 SMNVEV (reference sequence). Trimming removed 3 bases from V and 4 bases from J; junction bases left unmatched: 2. The CDR3 totals 13 residues. The CDR3 protein is CASSFTGATEAFF. In DNA form, the CDR3 reads TGTGCCAGCAGTTTTACAGGGGCCACTGAAGCTTTCTTT.

V gene TRBV30 combines with J gene TRBJ2-5, with TRBD1 matching 10 bases. In germline, CDR1 is GTSNPN, CDR2 SVGIG (reference sequence). J lost 4 bases, V lost 3 bases, and 8 bases had no gene match. This CDR3 has 15 amino acids. CDR3 in DNA: TGTGCCTGGAGGAGACAGGGGGCTCGCGGAGAGACCCAGTACTTC. Residues: CAWRRQGARGETQYF.

This chain uses TRBV6-6 with TRBJ1-1; D is possibly TRBD1 (6 bases). Trimming removed 6 bases at V and 1 base at J, with 15 bases between. The CDR3 has 15 amino acids. Germline-derived CDR1 and CDR2 are MNHNY and SVGAGI (reference sequence). The CDR3: CASSLPVRGNTEAFF. The CDR3 DNA is TGTGCCAGCAGCTTACCCGTCAGGGGGAACACTGAAGCTTTCTTT.

V and J are TRBV6-5 and TRBJ2-7; 12 positions agree with TRBD2. The CDR3 loop spans 15 amino acids. With 5 bases clipped from V and 4 bases from J, the junction kept 6 bases outside the gene matches. The germline gives CDR1 MNHEY, CDR2 SVGAGI. The CDR3 spells CASSLGLAGTYEQYF. CDR3 DNA: TGTGCCAGCAGTCTAGGACTAGCGGGAACATACGAGCAGTACTTC.

V gene TRBV19 combines with J gene TRBJ1-5; D gene unclear. Between the trimmed V and J ends, which lost 5 bases and 4 bases, there was a span of 15 bases. Germline CDR1 is LNHDA and CDR2 is SQIVND (reference sequence). This CDR3 is built from 15 residues. The CDR3 here is CASSLQAQPNQPQHF. The CDR3 DNA reads TGTGCCAGTAGTCTCCAGGCGCAGCCTAATCAGCCCCAGCATTTT.

In DNA form, the CDR3 reads TGTGCCAGCAGCGTAGCCCCCCAGGGGAGCACAGATACGCAGTATTTT. Translation: CASSVAPQGSTDTQYF. The J gene is TRBJ2-3, the V gene TRBV9; D may be TRBD1 (6 bases). V was clipped by 0 bases and J by 0 bases, with 11 bases between them. The CDR3 is 16 amino acids. Germline V gives CDR1 SGDLS, CDR2 YYNGEE.

CDR3 DNA: TGCGCCAGCAGCTTGTACAGCCATCAGCCCCAGCATTTT. Translating it yields CASSLYSHQPQHF. V gene TRBV5-1 combines with J gene TRBJ1-5; D not resolved. There are 13 residues in the CDR3. CDR1 is SGHRS and CDR2 is YFSETQ in the germline V gene. Trimming stripped 1 base from V and 5 bases from J, with 7 bases between.

V and J are TRBV27 and TRBJ1-4, with TRBD1 matching over 7 bases. CDR3 size: 17 residues. V trimming: 5 bases; J trimming: 3 bases; junction bases outside the gene matches: 12. CDR1 MNHEY and CDR2 SMNVEV come from the germline V gene (reference sequence). As DNA, the CDR3 is TGTGCCAGCAGTCTCTCCCAGGCACAGGGGTCTAATGAAAAACTGTTTTTT. Translated, it gives CASSLSQAQGSNEKLFF. Full variable domain (remainder filled in from reference TRBV27 and TRBJ1-4): EAQVTQNPRYLITVTGKKLTVTCSQNMNHEYMSWYRQDPGLGLRQIYYSMNVEVTDKGDVPEGYKVSRKEKRNFPLILESPSPNQTSLYFCASSLSQAQGSNEKLFFGSGTQLSVL.

The rearrangement uses TRBV9 and TRBJ2-7; TRBD2 aligns across 7 bases. In germline, CDR1 is SGDLS, CDR2 YYNGEE. Losses at the gene ends were 0 bases for V and 5 bases for J; bases not matched to a gene: 11. The CDR3 totals 16 residues. CDR3 nucleotide sequence: TGTGCCAGCAGCGTAGATTTAACGGGAGGAAGCCACGAGCAGTACTTC. This codes for CASSVDLTGGSHEQYF.

This sequence joins TRBV28 and TRBJ1-4, with 7 nucleotides matching TRBD1. In germline, CDR1 is MDHEN, CDR2 SYDVKM. This CDR3 is built from 15 residues. V lost 7 bases and J lost 4; bases outside the gene matches: 9. CDR3 sequence reads: CASTNYRGRNEKLFF. In DNA, the CDR3 is TGTGCCAGCACCAATTACAGGGGTCGTAATGAAAAACTGTTTTTT.

This clone has a handful of counts. V is TRBV9 and J is TRBJ1-1; D might be TRBD1 (5 bases). Germline V gene lookup returns CDR1 SGDLS and CDR2 YYNGEE. This CDR3 has 15 residues. Deletions cut 4 bases from V and 1 base from J, with 14 bases between. CDR3 DNA: TGTGCCAGCAGCATAAACCAGGGAAGGAACACTGAAGCTTTCTTT. It encodes CASSINQGRNTEAFF.

This clone has only one observation. The chain employs TRBV11-1 and TRBJ2-7; no reliable D call. CDR1 and CDR2 (germline): SGHAT, FQDESV (reference sequence). Deletions cut 5 bases from V and 5 bases from J, with 19 bases between. The CDR3 is 15 amino acids. The CDR3 DNA reads as TGTGCCAGCAGCCAAGGCCTAGGAGAGGTCCACGAGCAGTACTTC. Its translation: CASSQGLGEVHEQYF.

This sequence joins TRBV19 and TRBJ1-5; 7 nucleotides line up with TRBD1. Trimming removed 7 bases from V and 2 bases from J; junction bases left unmatched: 8. CDR1 and CDR2 (germline): LNHDA, SQIVND (reference sequence). The CDR3 length is 15 residues. Written as DNA, the CDR3 is TGTGCCAGTACCGTACAGGGGAGTGGCAATCAGCCCCAGCATTTT. Amino acid sequence: CASTVQGSGNQPQHF.

The genes are TRBV13 and TRBJ2-7; D uncertain. The ends were cut back, 8 bases at V and 6 bases at J, with 11 bases in the middle. The CDR3 is made up of 11 amino acids. Germline V gene data show CDR1 as PRHDT and CDR2 as FYEKMQ (reference sequence). In DNA form, the CDR3 reads TGTGCCAGCGGGCTTGGGTCCGAGCAGTACTTC. Its protein product is CASGLGSEQYF.

V and J are TRBV30 and TRBJ1-2; D unclear. Trimming stripped 4 bases from V and 4 bases from J, with 13 bases between. The CDR3 loop spans 13 amino acids. The germline V gene encodes CDR1 GTSNPN and CDR2 SVGIG (reference sequence). The CDR3 nucleotides are TGTGCCTGGACAGGACTTGAGCTCTATGGCTACACCTTC. Translation gives CAWTGLELYGYTF.

J is TRBJ2-5 and V is TRBV4-2; D call uncertain. This CDR3 is built from 14 residues. Trimming took off 1 base at V and 4 bases at J, with 10 bases between the two ends. The V gene's germline CDR1 is LGHNA and CDR2 YNFKEQ. CDR3 sequence (DNA): TGTGCCAGCAGCCAAGCAAGTCCGGGAGAGACCCAGTACTTC. Protein product: CASSQASPGETQYF.

This chain joins TRBV30 and TRBJ1-4; possible D gene TRBD1, 5 bases. Germline V gives CDR1 GTSNPN, CDR2 SVGIG (reference sequence). Trimming shortened V by 0 bases and J by 4 bases, and 6 bases separated the two germline ends. The CDR3 consists of 13 residues. The CDR3 region has the DNA TGTGCCTGGAGTGTGCAGGGTAATGAAAAACTGTTTTTT. Translating gives CAWSVQGNEKLFF.

This clone was detected a few times. The chain employs TRBV28 and TRBJ1-2; maybe TRBD1 (5 bases). V was clipped by 1 base and J by 0 bases, with 15 bases between them. Germline V gene lookup returns CDR1 MDHEN and CDR2 SYDVKM. The CDR3 spans 17 residues. CDR3 nucleotides: TGTGCCAGCAGTTTATTCGTCGACAGTCAAGCTAACTATGGCTACACCTTC. Protein sequence: CASSLFVDSQANYGYTF.

This chain connects TRBV18 to TRBJ2-7; 10 positions match TRBD1. The ends lost 3 bases at V and 7 bases at J; junction bases unmatched: 6. This CDR3 has 14 amino acids. Germline CDR1 KGHSH, CDR2 LQKENI. CDR3 sequence: CASSPGQGSWEQYF. CDR3 DNA: TGTGCCAGCTCACCGGGACAGGGGAGTTGGGAGCAGTACTTC.